Below, one T cell receptor beta chain is given with its context. This sample stems from a study of Ad26.COV2.S vaccination and SARS-CoV-2 variants. About the research overall: Participant was drawn from the COV1001 Ad26.COV2.S trial arm. Doses of Ad26.COV2.S were injected into muscle once or twice, 56 days apart.

The treatment: 15 to 20 received Ad26.COV2.S at low or high dose, single or two shots; roughly five received placebo; per-sample allocation not given. Each sample was drawn 63 days after the first injection (of vaccine or placebo). The donor was a Boston adult aged 18-55 years. Method: immunoSEQ multiplex PCR; TCRdb's copy keeps in-frame clones and lacks some. The table shows 350,000 to 450,000 clones, with roughly 84% occurring only once. Germline CDR1 reads SNHLY; CDR2 reads FYNNEI. CDR3 length: 14 residues. V was pared by 3 bases and J by 8 bases, with 14 bases between. The rearrangement links TRBV2 to TRBJ2-1; D might be TRBD2 (6 bases). The material sequenced was peripheral blood, taken in a trial of Ad26.COV2.S vaccine versus placebo. This TCR was sampled from a person between 18 and 65 years old who received the Ad26.COV2.S COVID-19 vaccine or a placebo. DNA for the CDR3: TGTGCCAGCAGTGATAGGCGGGGAGCGGATGAGCAGTTCTTC. Translated: CASSDRRGADEQFF.